This TCR beta chain was sequenced during a study of T cell responses to AZD1222 COVID-19 vaccine listed by TCRdb under 2021. Regarding the complete study: AZD1222 recipients given second doses at about 4 weeks or at about 12 weeks were pooled, since spike-specific TCR depth and breadth were not found to differ between the two schedules. Trial participants were enrolled by age into subgroups of 18-55, 56-69 and 70-plus years, and around 140, 26 and 57 TCR-sequenced participants, respectively, were included in these subgroups. A total of more than 230 trial participants underwent TCR sequencing, of whom 207 had received two doses of AZD1222 and roughly 26 had received two doses of the MenACWY control vaccine. The research as a whole found: Conclusions about previously exposed vaccinees were limited because only six AZD1222 recipients were SARS-CoV-2 seropositive at baseline. Participants were mostly white British and included more females than males, and it was suggested by the authors that clonal diversity may have been underestimated. In the small 56-69-year group, the increase in depth fell short of significance, most likely because of low power. CD4 TCRs associated with the vaccine covered the entire spike protein, and the dominant responses were in regions 160-218 and 743-854. Reportedly, close to half of the unique spike-specific TCRs recognized epitopes lying outside the regions that are mutated in the B.1.351 and B.1.1.7 variants. After two AZD1222 doses, spike-specific TCR breadth and depth were significantly higher than at day 0 and than in MenACWY recipients. No day 14 peak-response samples were available, so repertoires were characterized only after the peak T cell response.

CDR3 length: 15 amino acids, cysteine to phenylalanine. Solely the CDR3 DNA is kept, with 45 bases framed from the first base. CDR1 and CDR2, per the germline V gene, are SGHDT and YYEEEE. V and J lose 3 bases and 3 bases, and a span of 13 bases separates them. The label giving this sample's time point can be read as: baseline before first vaccination. Vaccinee samples were obtained from the UK trials COV001 and COV002, which included a single-blind randomized controlled phase 2/3 trial of AZD1222 (ChAdOx1 nCoV-19) in healthy adults. For TCRbeta chain sequencing, PBMC samples were collected from trial participants at day 0 and at day 28 after the second dose. In regard to this clone: What antigen it recognizes has not been identified. Within one base of it there is no much larger clone, and no base qualities were kept.

The CDR3 regions of human TCRbeta chains were analyzed by immunosequencing. The paper's data handling went like this. TCRs in the repertoires were compared against a reference library of SARS-CoV-2-specific TCRs that had been generated with the MIRA antigen-specificity platform. Breadth was defined as the fraction of unique TCRs that were SARS-CoV-2-associated, and depth was defined as the fraction of total T cells that were SARS-CoV-2-associated. Using the MIRA data, each spike-specific TCR was mapped to the spike region that the TCR reacts to and placed in a CD4 or CD8 class. Log10-transformed breadth and depth values were compared by one-way ANOVA with Sidak's multiple comparisons tests. This immuneACCESS table, as held by TCRdb, lists in-frame sequences with V and J called but not all clones. Of the missing ones, under half trace to an unresolved V gene in checked studies; the others have no known cause. V, J and clone size were drawn from that table, and D and trimming were deduced from the DNA. For this sample there are over 60,000 clones; roughly 84% appear just once. Around 24% of the sample lies in the top ten.

This chain joins TRBV5-6 to TRBJ1-5, with the D gene not confidently named. The source was peripheral blood, collected on day 0 of AZD1222 vaccination. This receptor was identified in an adult in good health. The CDR3 loop reads CASSSSGKSNQPQHF. DNA sequence: TGTGCCAGCAGCTCCTCGGGGAAGTCCAATCAGCCCCAGCATTTT.